Sequencing of this T cell receptor (beta chain) was carried out in a study of OX40 agonist ivuxolimab in advanced cancers. Describing the broader study: Ivuxolimab was a fully human IgG2 agonistic monoclonal antibody targeting the costimulatory receptor OX40 (CD134). Intravenous ivuxolimab was administered to patients every 2 weeks at six dose levels: 0.01, 0.1, 0.3, 1.5, 3 and 10 mg/kg. Peripheral TCRbeta sequencing was intended to test whether TCR sequence diversity was altered and clonal T-cell expansion was caused by ivuxolimab. In the dose-escalation cohort, around four fifths of patients were male, and the mean age was around 65 years with a range of roughly 20 to 80. Among the roughly 52 dose-escalation patients, about 20 had hepatocellular carcinoma, about 15 melanoma, 9 renal cell carcinoma and 9 head and neck cancer. Prior anti-PD-1, anti-PD-L1 or anti-CTLA-4 therapy was permitted, and 40% to 50% of dose-escalation patients had received checkpoint inhibitors. Three dose-escalation patients achieved partial responses, one with hepatocellular carcinoma and two with cutaneous melanoma. The paper reports the monotherapy dose-escalation portion (N of about 54 patients) of the phase I ivuxolimab trial. The investigation overall reported the following: Clonal expansion of both CD4+ and CD8+ blood T cells was observed from baseline to week 6 at doses 0.1 to 3.0 mg/kg. After ivuxolimab, more expanded clones were found on average in CD8+ T cells than in CD4+ T cells. The antigen specificity of the clonally expanded peripheral T cells was not determined. Low levels of normalized T-cell clonal expansion were also seen in some nonresponding patients. In partial responders in the 0.1-3.0 mg/kg groups, normalized peripheral clonal expansion was found to be among the lowest, especially among CD8+ T cells.

Genomic DNA was extracted from sorted cells for sequencing of the TCRbeta CDR3 region. The immunoSEQ Assay was used to sequence the TCRbeta CDR3 regions. TCRdb stores this immuneACCESS table with in-frame sequences only. Part of the clones is absent; in the studies checked, under half of the shortfall reflects unresolved V genes, and no reason is known for the rest. In this sample the table shows about 38,000 clones, around four fifths of which occur a single time. Under 10% of the sample rests with the top ten. As concerns this clone: Its antigen is unknown. Base qualities were left out, and no much larger clone turns up one base away.

Patients with a history of autoimmune disease or receiving systemic immunosuppression were excluded from the trial. Peripheral blood for TCR sequencing was collected from all dose cohorts at baseline, on cycle 4 day 1, and on cycle 7 day 1. The samples were taken from a phase I, first-in-human, multicenter, open-label dose-escalation trial of ivuxolimab. The trial enrolled adults with locally advanced or metastatic head and neck squamous cell, hepatocellular, melanoma or renal cell carcinoma. CD4+ and CD8+ T cells were sorted separately from peripheral blood before TCR sequencing. Sequences SGHNT (CDR1) and YENEEA (CDR2) are obtained from the germline V gene. From cysteine to phenylalanine, the CDR3 is 13 amino acids long. Only CDR3 DNA is held: 39 bases, read in frame from base 1.

This sample comprised CD4+ or CD8+ T cells sorted from blood, obtained in a trial of the OX40 agonist ivuxolimab. The TCR comes from an adult with an advanced solid tumor such as melanoma, head and neck, liver or kidney cancer. The V and J segments used are TRBV11-3 and TRBJ2-5; no D gene call is confident. The J call may be mistaken, given a closer DNA end match to TRBJ2-7. The encoded CDR3 is CASSLGIFGEQYF. The sequence in DNA is TGTGCCAGCAGCTTAGGGATATTCGGCGAGCAGTACTTC.